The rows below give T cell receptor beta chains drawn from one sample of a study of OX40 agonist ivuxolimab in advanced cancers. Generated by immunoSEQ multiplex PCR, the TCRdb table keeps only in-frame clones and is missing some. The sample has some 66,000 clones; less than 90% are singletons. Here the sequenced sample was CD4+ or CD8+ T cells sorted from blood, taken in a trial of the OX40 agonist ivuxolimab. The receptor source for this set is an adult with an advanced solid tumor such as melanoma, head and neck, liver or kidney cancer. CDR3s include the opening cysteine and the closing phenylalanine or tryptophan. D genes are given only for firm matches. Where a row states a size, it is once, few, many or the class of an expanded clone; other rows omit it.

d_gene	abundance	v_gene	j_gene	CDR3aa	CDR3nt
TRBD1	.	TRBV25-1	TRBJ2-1	CASSRAQGVYNEQFF	TGTGCCAGCAGTCGGGCACAGGGGGTCTACAATGAGCAGTTCTTC
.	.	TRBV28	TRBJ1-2	CASSRGGGYTF	TGTGCCAGCAGCCGGGGGGGTGGCTACACCTTC
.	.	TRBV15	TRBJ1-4	CATAQYRANSATNEKLFF	TGTGCCACCGCGCAGTATAGGGCGAACAGCGCGACGAATGAAAAACTGTTTTTT
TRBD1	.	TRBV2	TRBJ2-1	CASSQGAVNEQFF	TGTGCCAGCAGCCAGGGGGCGGTGAATGAGCAGTTCTTC
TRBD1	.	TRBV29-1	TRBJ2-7	CSVSSGTGGGYEQYF	TGCAGCGTTTCTTCCGGGACAGGGGGCGGGTACGAGCAGTACTTC
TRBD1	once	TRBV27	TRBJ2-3	CASSFDRGPDTQYF	TGTGCCAGCAGTTTCGACAGGGGGCCAGATACGCAGTATTTT
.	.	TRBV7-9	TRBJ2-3	CASSFAGPDTDTQYF	TGTGCCAGCAGCTTTGCCGGGCCTGACACAGATACGCAGTATTTT
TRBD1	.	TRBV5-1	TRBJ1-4	CASSLGQGVIGEKLFF	TGCGCCAGCAGCTTGGGGCAGGGGGTGATCGGTGAAAAACTGTTTTTT
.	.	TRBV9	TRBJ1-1	CATSTPGANTEAFF	TGTGCCACGTCGACCCCAGGGGCGAACACTGAAGCTTTCTTT
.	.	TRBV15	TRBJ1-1	CATSRERGRTPNTEAFF	TGTGCCACCAGCAGAGAAAGGGGGAGGACACCGAACACTGAAGCTTTCTTT
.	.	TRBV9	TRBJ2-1	CASSVGGFVEQFF	TGTGCCAGCAGCGTAGGAGGGTTCGTTGAGCAGTTCTTC
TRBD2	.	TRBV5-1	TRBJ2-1	CASSINLAGRSYNEQFF	TGCGCCAGCAGCATCAACCTAGCGGGAAGATCCTACAATGAGCAGTTCTTC
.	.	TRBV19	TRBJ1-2	CASSIERVYGYTF	TGTGCCAGTAGTATCGAACGGGTCTATGGCTACACCTTC
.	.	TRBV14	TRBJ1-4	CASSQVRGRDEKLFF	TGTGCCAGCAGCCAAGTTCGGGGTAGGGATGAAAAACTGTTTTTT
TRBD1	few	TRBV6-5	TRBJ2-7	CASSYRGQGTYEQYF	TGTGCCAGCAGTTACCGAGGACAGGGAACCTACGAGCAGTACTTC
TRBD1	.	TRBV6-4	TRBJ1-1	CASSVDRVNTEAFF	TGTGCCAGCAGTGTAGACAGGGTGAACACTGAAGCTTTCTTT
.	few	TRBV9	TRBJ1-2	CASSVATPTPWGGYTF	TGTGCCAGCAGCGTAGCTACCCCAACGCCTTGGGGAGGCTACACCTTC
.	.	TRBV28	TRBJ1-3	CASSFASRPGNTIYF	TGTGCCAGCAGTTTCGCTAGCAGGCCTGGAAACACCATATATTTT
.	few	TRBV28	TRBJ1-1	CASSLWDTEAFF	TGTGCCAGCAGTTTATGGGACACTGAAGCTTTCTTT
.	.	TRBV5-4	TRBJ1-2	CASSLEGRLGKDGYTF	TGTGCCAGCAGCTTGGAAGGTCGTCTGGGAAAGGATGGCTACACCTTC
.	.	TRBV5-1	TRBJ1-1	CASSPRGQEAFF	TGCGCCAGCAGCCCGCGTGGACAGGAAGCTTTCTTT
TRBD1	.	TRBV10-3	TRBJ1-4	CAISESGAGTGGEKLFF	TGTGCCATCAGTGAGTCGGGAGCGGGGACAGGGGGCGAAAAACTGTTTTTT
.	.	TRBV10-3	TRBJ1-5	CAIRGNGDNQPQHF	TGTGCCATCAGGGGGAATGGGGACAATCAGCCCCAGCATTTT
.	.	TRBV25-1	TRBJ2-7	CASSDALVGDYEQYF	TGTGCCAGCAGTGATGCTCTAGTAGGAGACTACGAGCAGTACTTC
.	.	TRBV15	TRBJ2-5	CATSTRFKETQYF	TGTGCCACCAGCACACGATTTAAAGAGACCCAGTACTTC
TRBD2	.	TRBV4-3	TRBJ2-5	CASSQAPSGKGYQETQYF	TGCGCCAGCAGCCAAGCTCCTAGCGGGAAGGGGTACCAAGAGACCCAGTACTTC
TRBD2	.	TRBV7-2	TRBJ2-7	CASSLRLAGVLYF	TGTGCCAGCAGCTTAAGACTAGCGGGAGTTTTGTACTTC
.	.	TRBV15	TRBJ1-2	CATSIVTGPYGYTF	TGTGCCACCAGCATTGTTACAGGGCCCTATGGCTACACCTTC
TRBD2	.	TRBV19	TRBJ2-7	CASSIRTGSGIYEQYF	TGTGCCAGTAGTATCCGGACCGGGAGCGGGATTTACGAGCAGTACTTC
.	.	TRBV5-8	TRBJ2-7	CASSRSSAVYEQYF	TGTGCCAGCAGCCGTTCTAGCGCCGTCTACGAGCAGTACTTC
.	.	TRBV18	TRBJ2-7	CASSPGADEQYF	TGTGCCAGCTCACCCGGTGCAGACGAGCAGTACTTC
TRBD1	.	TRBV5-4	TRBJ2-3	CASSLFGTGSTDTQYF	TGTGCCAGCAGCTTGTTTGGGACAGGGAGCACAGATACGCAGTATTTT
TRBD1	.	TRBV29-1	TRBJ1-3	CSVGDRGSSGNTIYF	TGCAGCGTTGGGGACAGGGGATCGTCTGGAAACACCATATATTTT
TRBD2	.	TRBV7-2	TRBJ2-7	CASSRLAAYEQYF	TGTGCCAGCAGCCGACTAGCGGCCTACGAGCAGTACTTC
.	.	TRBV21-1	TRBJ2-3	CASSIIAGAGYTDTQYF	TGTGCCAGCAGCATAATAGCGGGAGCGGGTTACACAGATACGCAGTATTTT
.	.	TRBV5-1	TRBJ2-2	CASSPTRARAGELFF	TGCGCCAGCAGCCCAACCAGGGCGAGGGCCGGGGAGCTGTTTTTT
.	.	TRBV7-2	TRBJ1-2	CASSLGSAGKVGYTF	TGTGCCAGCAGCTTAGGATCGGCAGGAAAGGTCGGCTACACCTTC
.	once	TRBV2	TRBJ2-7	CASRAGQSYEQYF	TGTGCCAGCAGAGCGGGACAGTCTTACGAGCAGTACTTC
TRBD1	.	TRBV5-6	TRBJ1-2	CASSFRDRGYGYTF	TGTGCCAGCAGCTTCCGAGACAGGGGTTATGGCTACACCTTC
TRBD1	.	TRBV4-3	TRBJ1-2	CASSQAWTGSTYGYTF	TGCGCCAGCAGCCAAGCCTGGACAGGGTCCACGTATGGCTACACCTTC
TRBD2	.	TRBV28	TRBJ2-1	CASSKGLAGVRGGNSYNEQFF	TGTGCCAGCAGTAAGGGACTAGCGGGAGTCCGGGGGGGGAATTCCTACAATGAGCAGTTCTTC
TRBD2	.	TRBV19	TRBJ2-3	CASSPALAGGDTQYF	TGTGCCAGTAGTCCTGCGCTAGCGGGAGGGGATACGCAGTATTTT
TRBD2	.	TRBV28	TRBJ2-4	CASSPGLAGLAKNIQYF	TGTGCCAGCAGCCCGGGACTAGCGGGATTAGCCAAAAACATTCAGTACTTC
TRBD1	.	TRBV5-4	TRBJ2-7	CASSTRDSFYEQYF	TGTGCCAGCAGCACCCGGGACAGCTTCTACGAGCAGTACTTC